This T cell receptor beta chain was sequenced in a study of blood T cells in healthy people across ages. As for the study in general: Every two T cells gave about one barcoded beta molecule via template switching. General study results and limits: It was not known whether donors were CMV positive (a possible confounder of expanded clonotype changes).

As for this clonotype: No antigen is known for it.

Between the trimmed V and J ends, which lost 4 bases and 7 bases, there was a span of 14 bases. Germline CDR1 is SQVTM and CDR2 is ANQGSEA. This CDR3 is 12 amino acids long. Through a sample-barcoded 5' primer and a J-beta primer mix, a second PCR was run for about 6 to 11 cycles. TCRdb fed the 5' RACE reads into MiXCR, producing one record per CDR3 protein. The table shows 1,100,000 or so distinct CDR3 sequences, with 40% to 50% occurring only once. This clonotype originated in a woman aged 55-69 years in good health. The rearrangement uses TRBV29-1 and TRBJ2-7; perhaps TRBD1 as D (5 bases). Sequenced input: blood. Written as DNA, the CDR3 is TGCAGCGTTGCACAACAGGACAATGAGCAGTACTTC. This sequence encodes CSVAQQDNEQYF.